The present TCR beta chain was sequenced within a study of blood T cells in healthy people across ages. The wider study: Capturing about one barcoded beta molecule per two T cells was achieved by template switching. General observations from the study: Unsorted PBMCs prevented conclusive naive versus antigen-experienced comparison.

CDR3 length: 15 residues. Between the trimmed V and J ends, which lost 3 bases and 2 bases, there was a span of 14 bases. CDR1 is SGHTA, CDR2 FQGNSA, per germline. As for this clonotype: Antigen: not known.

A second PCR, run for about 6 to 11 cycles, used a sample-barcoded 5' primer plus a J-beta primer mix. TCRdb called the 5' RACE reads again in MiXCR, with one record for every CDR3 protein. The sample contains about 1,400,000 distinct CDR3 sequences, roughly 60% of which appear only once. Input material: blood. The rearrangement joins TRBV7-2 to TRBJ2-7; D tentatively fits TRBD1 or TRBD2 (5 bases each). The source of this sequence is a man younger than 35 in good health. CDR3 in DNA: TGTGCCAGCAGCTTGGGTGGGGGAGTTCCCTACGAGCAGTACTTC. This sequence encodes CASSLGGGVPYEQYF.